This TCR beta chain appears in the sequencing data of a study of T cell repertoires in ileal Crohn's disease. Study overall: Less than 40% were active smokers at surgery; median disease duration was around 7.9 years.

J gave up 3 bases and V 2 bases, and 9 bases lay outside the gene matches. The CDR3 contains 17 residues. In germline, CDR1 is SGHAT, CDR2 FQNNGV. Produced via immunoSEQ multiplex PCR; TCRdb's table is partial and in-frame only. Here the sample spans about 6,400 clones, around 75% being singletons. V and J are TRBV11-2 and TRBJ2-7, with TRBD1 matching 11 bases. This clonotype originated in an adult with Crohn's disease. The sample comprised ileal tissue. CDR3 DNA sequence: TGTGCCAGCAGCTTAAGAACCGGGACAGGGGGACTCTACGAGCAGTACTTC. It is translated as CASSLRTGTGGLYEQYF.